This T cell receptor beta chain appears in the sequencing data of a study of shared clonotypes between healthy human individuals. A remark on this clone: Antigen specificity is unknown.

Study-wide findings and caveats: Donor scarcity curtailed the genetic and exposure-history diversity represented herein. Larger estimated richness was generally seen in naive subsets than in memory subsets.

Germline V lookup: CDR1 GTSNPN, CDR2 SVGIG (reference sequence). Trimming removed 2 bases from V and 5 bases from J, with 16 bases in between. This CDR3 comprises 16 residues. Clones were read by immunoSEQ multiplex PCR, and TCRdb kept only the in-frame ones, dropping some. The sample includes 950,000 to 1,300,000 clones, about three quarters of them seen just once. The rearrangement uses TRBV30 and TRBJ1-6, with D possibly TRBD1 on 6 matching bases. The receptor was derived from a man aged 18 to 30 in good health. Sequencing was done on a sample of memory CD4+ T cells sorted from blood. Stated subset: CD45RA-negative fraction. CDR3 nucleotides: TGTGCCTGGAGTCCACTATGGGGGGCGAATAATTCACCCCTCCACTTT. Protein: CAWSPLWGANNSPLHF.